Each of the 30 T cell receptor beta chains below was sequenced from the same sample in a study of T cells in Graves' hyperthyroidism and ophthalmopathy. The TCR beta CDR3 regions underwent amplification using RNA transcripts as the source. With the HTBI primer set, the TCR CDR3 went through a first round of RT-PCR. MiXCR was run by TCRdb on the multiplex PCR reads, yielding one entry per CDR3 protein. This sample has a few hundred thousand distinct CDR3 sequences; 15% to 20% occur once, and the top ten carry 15% to 18%. The sequencing sample was made of blood. Receptor source: a woman aged 40 to 50 with Graves' ophthalmopathy.

Ten or more counts support this clonotype. The rearrangement joins TRBV9 to TRBJ2-7, with D unresolved. Germline V CDR1 and CDR2: SGDLS, YYNGEE. The CDR3 totals 14 residues. Between the trimmed V and J ends, which lost 0 bases and 3 bases, there was a span of 10 bases. The CDR3 sequence is CASSVGSVGYEQYF. CDR3 coding DNA: TGTGCCAGCAGCGTAGGTTCGGTAGGCTACGAGCAGTACTTC.

The sample holds many counts of this clonotype. At one boundary the junction diverges from the germline segment, which might be a read error. The chain has TRBV15 and TRBJ2-5; D is unclear. The germline CDR1 and CDR2 sequences are LNHNV and YYDKDF (reference sequence). The CDR3 contains 15 residues. Here the CDR3 reads CATSRDYGRKETQCF. The CDR3 DNA is TGTGCCACCAGCAGAGATTACGGCCGGAAAGAGACCCAGTGCTTC.

This clonotype was counted at least ten times. This rearrangement joins TRBV27 to TRBJ2-7; 9 nucleotides line up with TRBD2. With 5 bases clipped from V and 2 bases from J, the junction kept 10 bases outside the gene matches. The CDR3 is made up of 16 amino acids. Germline assignment: CDR1 MNHEY and CDR2 SMNVEV (reference sequence). CDR3 region: CASSPFKREVPYEQYF. For the CDR3, the DNA is TGTGCCAGCAGTCCTTTCAAGCGGGAGGTACCCTACGAGCAGTACTTC.

This clonotype was counted many times. The V gene is TRBV10-2, the J gene TRBJ2-7; 7 positions match TRBD1. The CDR3 spans 13 residues. J was trimmed by 4 bases and V by 10 bases; bases with no gene match: 10. Germline V gene lookup returns CDR1 WSHSY and CDR2 SAAADI. The CDR3 DNA reads as TGCGCCACCAGGGACAGAATGCCGTACGAGCAGTACTTC. This translates into CATRDRMPYEQYF.

At least ten counts were recorded for this clonotype. The chain combines TRBV4-1 with TRBJ1-2; D not resolved. The CDR3 consists of 15 residues. Per the germline V gene, CDR1 is MGHRA and CDR2 is YSYEKL. Trimming cost V 3 bases and J 1 base, with 12 bases left between them. CDR3 sequence: CASSQTTVVNYGYTF. The CDR3 DNA reads TGCGCCAGCAGCCAGACCACAGTAGTTAACTATGGCTACACCTTC.

This clonotype was observed at least ten times. The chain is built from TRBV20-1 and TRBJ2-3; 7 bases are shared with TRBD2. This CDR3 comprises 13 residues. J was trimmed by 0 bases and V by 7 bases; bases with no gene match: 4. Germline lookup yields CDR1 DFQATT and CDR2 SNEGSKA (reference sequence). The CDR3 sequence: CSGSSGSTDTQYF. The CDR3 DNA is TGCAGTGGCTCTAGCGGTAGCACAGATACGCAGTATTTT.

V gene TRBV2 combines with J gene TRBJ2-7, with 7 bases that match TRBD1. This CDR3 contains 15 residues. Germline V CDR1 and CDR2: SNHLY, FYNNEI. The ends lost 9 bases at V and 2 bases at J; junction bases unmatched: 13. As DNA, the CDR3 is TGTGCCAGAAGCAGGCCCTCTGGGACAGCCTACGAGCAGTACTTC. The encoded protein is CARSRPSGTAYEQYF.

This clonotype occurred many times. This chain joins TRBV4-3 and TRBJ1-1, with 10 bases aligning to TRBD1. Germline CDR1 and CDR2: LGHNA and YSLEER. Trimming cost V 3 bases and J 3 bases; bases outside gene matches: 4. The CDR3 extends over 15 amino acids. This chain's CDR3 is CASSQDRGAYTEAFF. CDR3 in DNA: TGCGCCAGCAGCCAGGACAGGGGGGCGTACACTGAAGCTTTCTTT.

The rearrangement uses TRBV6-5 and TRBJ1-2; 10 bases match TRBD1. Losses at the gene ends were 0 bases for V and 8 bases for J; bases not matched to a gene: 3. This CDR3 is 14 amino acids long. The V gene's germline CDR1 is MNHEY and CDR2 SVGAGI. The CDR3 spells CASSYSGTGVGYTF. DNA for the CDR3: TGTGCCAGCAGTTACTCCGGGACAGGGGTAGGCTACACCTTC.

There are many counts of this clonotype. J is TRBJ1-5 and V is TRBV19; TRBD1 agrees at 8 bases. Germline trimming cut 7 bases from V and 4 bases from J; bases unmatched to any gene: 12. The CDR3 has 16 residues. Germline loops: CDR1 LNHDA, CDR2 SQIVND (reference sequence). Here the CDR3 DNA reads TGTGCCAGTACCACCTTCGGACAGGGCCTAAATCAGCCCCAGCATTTT. This encodes CASTTFGQGLNQPQHF.

This clonotype was seen ten or more times. This chain joins TRBV19 and TRBJ1-2; 10 bases agree with TRBD1. The CDR3 length is 18 residues. CDR1 and CDR2 from the germline V gene are LNHDA and SQIVND (reference sequence). V gave up 5 bases and J gave up 8 bases; unmatched junction bases: 20. CDR3 bases: TGTGCCAGTAGTTCATACTCCGGGACAGGGGCAGGAATATGGGGCTACACCTTC. Translated: CASSSYSGTGAGIWGYTF. The entire variable domain, with the rest obtained from reference TRBV19 and TRBJ1-2, is as follows: DGGITQSPKYLFRKEGQNVTLSCEQNLNHDAMYWYRQDPGQGLRLIYYSQIVNDFQKGDIAEGYSVSREKKESFPLTVTSAQKNPTAFYLCASSSYSGTGAGIWGYTFGSGTRLTVV.

This clonotype has a count of ten or more. The V gene is TRBV6-5, the J gene TRBJ2-2; TRBD2 agrees at 7 bases. CDR3 length: 13 residues. Germline CDR1 is MNHEY and CDR2 is SVGAGI. After removal of 7 bases from V and 4 bases from J, the junction contained 3 bases not matched to a gene. The CDR3 bases are TGTGCCAGCATGGGGGAGGGCACCGGGGAGCTGTTTTTT. Translating it yields CASMGEGTGELFF.

This clonotype was recorded at least ten times. The J gene is TRBJ1-1, the V gene TRBV20-1, with D perhaps TRBD1 (6 bases). CDR3 size: 14 residues. Germline CDR1 reads DFQATT; CDR2 reads SNEGSKA (reference sequence). V shed 6 bases and J shed 4 bases, with 18 bases lying between them. The CDR3 loop is CSAVQTQGGTEAFF. For the CDR3, the DNA is TGCAGTGCCGTACAAACACAGGGAGGCACTGAAGCTTTCTTT.

This clonotype appeared many times. The rearrangement links TRBV28 to TRBJ2-5, with 9 bases aligning to TRBD1. The V and J ends lost 3 bases and 6 bases, in that order; junction bases with no gene match: 8. Germline-derived CDR1 and CDR2 are MDHEN and SYDVKM. This CDR3 spans 15 amino acids. The CDR3 DNA is TGTGCCAGCAGTTTTGCCGGGACAGGGTTTCAGACCCAGTACTTC. Its protein product is CASSFAGTGFQTQYF.

V usage is TRBV9 and J usage is TRBJ1-2, with 7 bases fitting TRBD1. The CDR3 is 13 amino acids. In germline, CDR1 is SGDLS, CDR2 YYNGEE. With 4 bases clipped from V and 8 bases from J, the junction kept 8 bases outside the gene matches. CDR3 in DNA: TGTGCCAGCAGCATCGGACAGGCGAGAGGCTACACCTTC. It yields the protein CASSIGQARGYTF. Supplemented by reference TRBV9 and TRBJ1-2, the full variable domain reads DSGVTQTPKHLITATGQRVTLRCSPRSGDLSVYWYQQSLDQGLQFLIQYYNGEERAKGNILERFSAQQFPDLHSELNLSSLELGDSALYFCASSIGQARGYTFGSGTRLTVV.

V is TRBV6-2 or TRBV6-3 and J is TRBJ1-5, with TRBD1 matching over 9 bases. The CDR3 consists of 18 residues. Germline V gene data show CDR1 as MNHEY and CDR2 as SVGEGT. J lost 1 base, V lost 0 bases, and 7 bases had no gene match. The CDR3 DNA reads as TGTGCCAGCAGTTACTCGATGGGACAGGGAACGAGCAATCAGCCCCAGCATTTT. It codes for CASSYSMGQGTSNQPQHF.

Note on this clonotype: With a much larger clone just one base away, this may be a read error. The J gene is TRBJ1-1, the V gene TRBV12-3 or TRBV12-4; TRBD1 is a possible D gene (5 bases). The germline V and J ends were trimmed by 7 bases and 6 bases, with 15 bases remaining between them. The CDR3 consists of 13 residues. The CDR3 DNA follows: TGTGCCAGCACGTGGGGCCGTGGATCTGAAGCTTTCTTT. It yields the protein CASTWGRGSEAFF.

The chain carries TRBV6-1 and TRBJ1-2; TRBD1 agrees at 9 bases. Germline V gene lookup returns CDR1 MNHNS and CDR2 SASEGT. CDR3 length equals 14 residues. V was pared by 6 bases and J by 4 bases, with 6 bases of the junction left unmatched. CDR3 nucleotides: TGTGCCAGCAGCGAGGACAGGGGTACCTATGGCTACACCTTC. Translated: CASSEDRGTYGYTF.

Many counts were recorded for this clonotype. The chain joins TRBV11-2 to TRBJ1-1; the D gene is possibly TRBD1 (6 bases). CDR3 length: 13 amino acids. The germline V gene encodes CDR1 SGHAT and CDR2 FQNNGV. V shed 5 bases and J shed 8 bases, with 15 bases lying between them. DNA of the CDR3: TGTGCCAGCAGCCTAACCGAGGGGGACGAAGCTTTCTTT. Translating it yields CASSLTEGDEAFF.

Many counts were recorded for this clonotype. CDR3: CSASIGPGQGYTF. The CDR3 region has the DNA TGCAGTGCTAGTATCGGTCCCGGTCAGGGCTACACCTTC. The chain employs TRBV20-1 and TRBJ1-2; D is uncertain. Germline V gives CDR1 DFQATT, CDR2 SNEGSKA (reference sequence). The V and J ends lost 3 bases and 8 bases respectively, with 16 bases between them. The CDR3 sequence is 13 residues long.

This clonotype was observed many times. The J gene is TRBJ2-7, the V gene TRBV11-2; D gene uncertain. CDR1 is SGHAT, CDR2 FQNNGV, per germline. This CDR3 has 13 amino acids. With 2 bases removed from V and 6 bases from J, the gap between germline ends came to 11 bases. CDR3 residues: CASSLSTVGEQYF. The CDR3 DNA reads as TGTGCCAGCAGCTTATCGACCGTGGGCGAGCAGTACTTC.

This clonotype showed up many times. The gene calls are TRBV19 and TRBJ2-7; D might be TRBD2 (6 bases). Germline CDR1 is LNHDA and CDR2 is SQIVND (reference sequence). The CDR3 totals 13 residues. V was shortened by 5 bases and J by 2 bases, with 10 bases between the two germline ends. The CDR3 here is CASSVAVTYEQYF. The CDR3 DNA reads TGTGCCAGTAGTGTAGCGGTTACCTACGAGCAGTACTTC. Based on the CDR3 plus reference TRBV19 and TRBJ2-7, the full variable domain is DGGITQSPKYLFRKEGQNVTLSCEQNLNHDAMYWYRQDPGQGLRLIYYSQIVNDFQKGDIAEGYSVSREKKESFPLTVTSAQKNPTAFYLCASSVAVTYEQYFGPGTRLTVT.

This clonotype has ten or more counts. The chain couples TRBV7-9 to TRBJ1-1; D possibly corresponds to TRBD1 (5 bases). This CDR3 contains 14 residues. V lost 5 bases, J lost 4 bases, and 14 bases lay in between. Per the germline V gene, CDR1 is SEHNR and CDR2 is FQNEAQ (reference sequence). The CDR3 here is CASSRQRSATEAFF. CDR3 sequence (DNA): TGTGCCAGCAGCCGACAGCGTTCGGCCACTGAAGCTTTCTTT.

The chain recombines TRBV27 with TRBJ2-5, with a weak D call TRBD1 (5 bases). V was trimmed by 2 bases and J by 1 base, leaving 8 bases between them. This CDR3 is 14 amino acids long. Per germline, CDR1 MNHEY and CDR2 SMNVEV (reference sequence). CDR3 protein: CASSLQGPQETQYF. CDR3 DNA sequence: TGTGCCAGCAGTTTACAGGGCCCCCAAGAGACCCAGTACTTC.

In its sample, this clonotype was seen many times. The chain recombines TRBV5-1 with TRBJ1-5; D uncertain. The V gene's germline CDR1 is SGHRS and CDR2 YFSETQ. The CDR3 length is 14 residues. Trimming left V 0 bases short and J 7 bases short, with 11 bases between. The chain's CDR3 is CASSLEGGGQPQHF. In DNA form, the CDR3 reads TGCGCCAGCAGCTTGGAAGGTGGAGGGCAGCCCCAGCATTTT.

This clonotype turned up a few times. The chain uses TRBV11-2 and TRBJ2-7, with D possibly matching TRBD1 (6 bases). Germline CDR1 SGHAT, CDR2 FQNNGV. V was cut by 5 bases and J by 2 bases, with 13 bases left in between. This CDR3 contains 14 residues. The CDR3 is CASSPGEMTYEQYF. The CDR3 coding sequence is TGTGCCAGCAGCCCAGGGGAGATGACCTACGAGCAGTACTTC.

The CDR3 bases are TGTGCCATCAACGGGGCAATCGAAGAGACCCAGTACTTC. Translated: CAINGAIEETQYF. The rearrangement joins TRBV28 to TRBJ2-5, with D perhaps TRBD1 or TRBD2 (5 bases each). This CDR3 is 13 amino acids long. The germline V gene has CDR1 MDHEN and CDR2 SYDVKM. Trimming took 10 bases from V and 3 from J, leaving 15 bases between them.

The chain combines TRBV12-3 or TRBV12-4 with TRBJ2-7, with 10 positions matching TRBD2. The CDR3 runs 15 residues. V shed 6 bases, J shed 3 bases, and the junction held 8 bases outside the gene matches. The CDR3 DNA reads TGTGCCAGCAGAACCTGGACTAGCGGAAACTACGAGCAGTACTTC. This encodes CASRTWTSGNYEQYF.

In this sample, this clonotype turned up many times. The V and J genes are TRBV20-1 and TRBJ2-7; 7 nucleotides match TRBD2. Germline-derived CDR1 and CDR2 are DFQATT and SNEGSKA (reference sequence). The V segment lost 0 bases and the J segment 3 bases; nucleotides outside the gene matches: 5. The CDR3 extends over 14 amino acids. CDR3 protein: CSARDGAGIYEQYF. The CDR3, as DNA: TGCAGTGCTAGAGATGGAGCGGGGATCTACGAGCAGTACTTC.

The CDR3 loop reads CASSLQGRGHEAFF. CDR3 nucleotides: TGTGCCAGCAGTTTACAGGGGCGGGGGCATGAAGCTTTCTTT. The chain has TRBV12-3 or TRBV12-4 and TRBJ1-1; D is possibly TRBD1 (6 bases). The V gene lost 2 bases and the J gene lost 7 bases, with 14 bases spanning the gap. The CDR3 has 14 amino acids.